These T cell receptor beta chains were read from a single sample in a study of blood T cells in healthy people across ages. TCRdb used MiXCR to reprocess the 5' RACE reads, holding one entry per CDR3 protein. The repertoire holds around 1,100,000 distinct CDR3 sequences, roughly two fifths seen once, with about an eighth in the top ten. Sequenced material: blood. These receptor sequences come from a man aged 18 to 29 in good health. Both conserved end residues are part of each CDR3. D genes are given only for firm matches. Clone size is not always given. Where it is, it says once, few, many or a class for expanded clones.

d_gene: NA
j_gene: TRBJ2-7
v_gene: TRBV20-1
abundance: few
CDR3nt: TGCAGTGCTAGGACAAGGGCTGGCAATGAGCAGTACTTC
CDR3aa: CSARTRAGNEQYF

d_gene: TRBD2
j_gene: TRBJ2-3
v_gene: TRBV11-2
abundance: NA
CDR3nt: TGTGCCAGCAGCCATAGAGGGAGCGGGGGGGCTTTTGGGACAGATACGCAGTATTTT
CDR3aa: CASSHRGSGGAFGTDTQYF

d_gene: NA
j_gene: TRBJ2-3
v_gene: TRBV10-3
abundance: NA
CDR3nt: TGTGCCATCAGTGAGTCGCGCAGGGATAAAGATACGCAGTATTTT
CDR3aa: CAISESRRDKDTQYF

d_gene: NA
j_gene: TRBJ2-3
v_gene: TRBV5-1
abundance: few
CDR3nt: TGCGCCAGCAGCGGGGGCGACAGCGAAGATACGCAGTATTTT
CDR3aa: CASSGGDSEDTQYF

d_gene: TRBD1
j_gene: TRBJ2-7
v_gene: TRBV3-1
abundance: NA
CDR3nt: TGTGCCAGCAGTCACCGCGGACAGGCAGTTACCTACGAGCAGTACTTC
CDR3aa: CASSHRGQAVTYEQYF

d_gene: NA
j_gene: TRBJ2-7
v_gene: TRBV28
abundance: few
CDR3nt: TGTGCCAGCCGCCTTTACAATGAGCAGTACTTC
CDR3aa: CASRLYNEQYF

d_gene: NA
j_gene: TRBJ2-1
v_gene: TRBV7-2
abundance: NA
CDR3nt: TGTGCCAGCGGCTATACACACAGCTCCTACAATGAGCAGTTCTTC
CDR3aa: CASGYTHSSYNEQFF

d_gene: NA
j_gene: TRBJ1-4
v_gene: TRBV29-1
abundance: NA
CDR3nt: TGCAGCGTCGGGGGGGACCGCCGAGGTGAAAAACTGTTTTTT
CDR3aa: CSVGGDRRGEKLFF

d_gene: NA
j_gene: TRBJ1-2
v_gene: TRBV9
abundance: few
CDR3nt: TGTGCCAGCAGCCCGTCAAGGGGAGGCTACACCTTC
CDR3aa: CASSPSRGGYTF

d_gene: NA
j_gene: TRBJ1-5
v_gene: TRBV7-8
abundance: NA
CDR3nt: TGTGCCAGCAGCTTAGCGCGGGTTCCCAATCAGCCCCAGCATTTT
CDR3aa: CASSLARVPNQPQHF

d_gene: NA
j_gene: TRBJ1-1
v_gene: TRBV6-1
abundance: once
CDR3nt: TGCGCCAGCAGTGAGTGGGACGGTGAAGCTTTCTTT
CDR3aa: CASSEWDGEAFF

d_gene: TRBD2
j_gene: TRBJ2-5
v_gene: TRBV28
abundance: NA
CDR3nt: TGTGCCAGCAGTCCGCCGTTCGCGGGGGGGCTCGATGAGCAGTACTTC
CDR3aa: CASSPPFAGGLDEQYF

d_gene: TRBD1
j_gene: TRBJ1-1
v_gene: TRBV6-1
abundance: NA
CDR3nt: TGTGCCAGCAGGGCGACAGGGGATTTAACTGAAGCTTTCTTT
CDR3aa: CASRATGDLTEAFF

d_gene: NA
j_gene: TRBJ2-5
v_gene: TRBV20-1
abundance: NA
CDR3nt: TGCAGTGCTAGAGTGTTGGGGGAGACCCAGTACTTC
CDR3aa: CSARVLGETQYF

d_gene: NA
j_gene: TRBJ2-2
v_gene: TRBV20-1
abundance: NA
CDR3nt: TGCAGTGCTAGTTGGCCGGGTACCGGGGAGCTGTTTTTT
CDR3aa: CSASWPGTGELFF

d_gene: TRBD2
j_gene: TRBJ2-3
v_gene: TRBV20-1
abundance: NA
CDR3nt: TGCAGTGCTCCTAGCGGGGGGGCCGCAGATACGCAGTATTTT
CDR3aa: CSAPSGGAADTQYF

d_gene: TRBD2
j_gene: TRBJ2-5
v_gene: TRBV20-1
abundance: NA
CDR3nt: TGCAGTGCTAGAGATCAGACTAGCGGGGCCCATGAGCAGTACTTC
CDR3aa: CSARDQTSGAHEQYF

d_gene: NA
j_gene: TRBJ1-5
v_gene: TRBV6-2/TRBV6-3
abundance: few
CDR3nt: TGTGCCAGCAGATCCATAACGGGGCATCAGCCCCAGCATTTT
CDR3aa: CASRSITGHQPQHF

d_gene: NA
j_gene: TRBJ2-2
v_gene: TRBV20-1
abundance: NA
CDR3nt: TGCAGTGCTAGAGCGGCAGAAGCCTTGAACACCGGGGAGCTGTTTTTT
CDR3aa: CSARAAEALNTGELFF

d_gene: NA
j_gene: TRBJ2-1
v_gene: TRBV5-1
abundance: few
CDR3nt: TGCGCCAGCAGCTTGGGTTTAACCGCAGGGGAGCAGTTCTTC
CDR3aa: CASSLGLTAGEQFF

d_gene: NA
j_gene: TRBJ1-4
v_gene: TRBV20-1
abundance: NA
CDR3nt: TGCAGTGCTAGAGGGGTACAGGGATCAGAAGGGAAAAAACTGTTTTTT
CDR3aa: CSARGVQGSEGKKLFF

d_gene: NA
j_gene: TRBJ2-5
v_gene: TRBV4-3
abundance: NA
CDR3nt: TGCGCCAGCAGCCAAGATATAAACTCCCACCGAGAGACCCAGTACTTC
CDR3aa: CASSQDINSHRETQYF

d_gene: NA
j_gene: TRBJ2-1
v_gene: TRBV29-1
abundance: NA
CDR3nt: TGCAGCGTTCTGGCCCCAGTAGGAATCGGCGGCAATGAGCAGTTCTTC
CDR3aa: CSVLAPVGIGGNEQFF

d_gene: NA
j_gene: TRBJ1-6
v_gene: TRBV7-9
abundance: few
CDR3nt: TGTGCCAGCAGCTTAGTAACATGGGGCGAGAGCTCCTATAATTCACCCCTCCACTTT
CDR3aa: CASSLVTWGESSYNSPLHF

d_gene: TRBD2
j_gene: TRBJ2-5
v_gene: TRBV12-3/TRBV12-4
abundance: once
CDR3nt: TGTGCCAGCAGCCCAATGAGCGGGGCTTACAATGAGCAGTACTTC
CDR3aa: CASSPMSGAYNEQYF

d_gene: TRBD1
j_gene: TRBJ1-4
v_gene: TRBV6-6
abundance: NA
CDR3nt: TGTGCCAGCAGTGTACAGGGGGCGAAGGAAAAACTGTTTTTT
CDR3aa: CASSVQGAKEKLFF

d_gene: NA
j_gene: TRBJ2-1
v_gene: TRBV12-3/TRBV12-4
abundance: NA
CDR3nt: TGTGCCAGCAGTCCGGGGGTGATCTGCAATGAGCAGTTCTTC
CDR3aa: CASSPGVICNEQFF

d_gene: TRBD1
j_gene: TRBJ2-5
v_gene: TRBV30
abundance: NA
CDR3nt: TGTGCCTGGAGTCCTTCTCCGACAGGGGGAGAGACCCAGTACTTC
CDR3aa: CAWSPSPTGGETQYF

d_gene: TRBD2
j_gene: TRBJ2-7
v_gene: TRBV4-2
abundance: many
CDR3nt: TGTGCCAGCAGCCGCACCCAGACCTGGACTAGCGGGGGAGACGAGCAGTACTTC
CDR3aa: CASSRTQTWTSGGDEQYF

d_gene: TRBD2
j_gene: TRBJ2-7
v_gene: TRBV27
abundance: few
CDR3nt: TGTGCCAGCAGTCCACTAGCGGACTCCTACGAGCAGTACTTC
CDR3aa: CASSPLADSYEQYF

d_gene: TRBD2
j_gene: TRBJ2-1
v_gene: TRBV28
abundance: NA
CDR3nt: TGTGCCAGCAGTCCACCAGAGGGGACTAGCAACTACAATGAGCAGTTCTTC
CDR3aa: CASSPPEGTSNYNEQFF

d_gene: NA
j_gene: TRBJ1-5
v_gene: TRBV4-1
abundance: NA
CDR3nt: TGCGCCAGCAGCCAGACCCCAGGGGTGGAAGGACAGCCCCAGCATTTT
CDR3aa: CASSQTPGVEGQPQHF

d_gene: NA
j_gene: TRBJ1-5
v_gene: TRBV4-1
abundance: NA
CDR3nt: TGCGCCAGCAGCCAGAGAGGGGTGGGGAATCAGCCCCAGCATTTT
CDR3aa: CASSQRGVGNQPQHF

d_gene: NA
j_gene: TRBJ1-2
v_gene: TRBV2
abundance: NA
CDR3nt: TGTGCCAGCAGTGGGGTGAGGGCTAACTATGGCTACACCTTC
CDR3aa: CASSGVRANYGYTF

d_gene: NA
j_gene: TRBJ1-2
v_gene: TRBV4-1
abundance: NA
CDR3nt: TGCGCCAGCAGCCACACGGAGGTCCCCAGCTATGGCTACACCTTC
CDR3aa: CASSHTEVPSYGYTF

d_gene: NA
j_gene: TRBJ1-4
v_gene: TRBV7-2
abundance: NA
CDR3nt: TGTGCCTGCAGCTTGTTTACTAGTGAAAAACTGTTTTTT
CDR3aa: CACSLFTSEKLFF

d_gene: NA
j_gene: TRBJ1-1
v_gene: TRBV6-5
abundance: NA
CDR3nt: TGTGCCAGCAGTTACTCTAGGGCAGGGAGGTTGAACACTGAAGCTTTCTTT
CDR3aa: CASSYSRAGRLNTEAFF

d_gene: NA
j_gene: TRBJ1-2
v_gene: TRBV21-1
abundance: few
CDR3nt: TGTGCCAGCAGCAAAGTGGTACAGATGAAGGATGGCTACACCTTC
CDR3aa: CASSKVVQMKDGYTF

d_gene: NA
j_gene: TRBJ2-1
v_gene: TRBV7-6
abundance: few
CDR3nt: TGTGCCAGCAGCTTAGCGAGGGGACCGACTAAAAATGAGCAGTTCTTC
CDR3aa: CASSLARGPTKNEQFF

d_gene: TRBD1
j_gene: TRBJ1-1
v_gene: TRBV10-3
abundance: NA
CDR3nt: TGTGCCAGACGACAGGGGGCTGTCACTGAAGCTTTCTTT
CDR3aa: CARRQGAVTEAFF

d_gene: TRBD1
j_gene: TRBJ1-5
v_gene: TRBV12-3/TRBV12-4
abundance: many
CDR3nt: TGTGCCAGCAGTTCCTTGGGGACAGGGACGGATCAGCCCCAGCATTTT
CDR3aa: CASSSLGTGTDQPQHF

d_gene: NA
j_gene: TRBJ1-2
v_gene: TRBV19
abundance: NA
CDR3nt: TGTGCCAGTAGTATCCGGGACCTTGGGGGTGGCTACACCTTC
CDR3aa: CASSIRDLGGGYTF

d_gene: TRBD2
j_gene: TRBJ2-3
v_gene: TRBV12-3/TRBV12-4
abundance: NA
CDR3nt: TGTGCCAGCAGTGCGACGGGGGGGCGTGGAGATACGCAGTATTTT
CDR3aa: CASSATGGRGDTQYF

d_gene: NA
j_gene: TRBJ1-1
v_gene: TRBV29-1
abundance: NA
CDR3nt: TGCAGCGTTTCGGAACAAAGTGGAGCTTTCTTT
CDR3aa: CSVSEQSGAFF

d_gene: NA
j_gene: TRBJ1-2
v_gene: TRBV20-1
abundance: few
CDR3nt: TGCAGCTTTAAGGAGGGATTTCTCTATGGCTACACCTTC
CDR3aa: CSFKEGFLYGYTF